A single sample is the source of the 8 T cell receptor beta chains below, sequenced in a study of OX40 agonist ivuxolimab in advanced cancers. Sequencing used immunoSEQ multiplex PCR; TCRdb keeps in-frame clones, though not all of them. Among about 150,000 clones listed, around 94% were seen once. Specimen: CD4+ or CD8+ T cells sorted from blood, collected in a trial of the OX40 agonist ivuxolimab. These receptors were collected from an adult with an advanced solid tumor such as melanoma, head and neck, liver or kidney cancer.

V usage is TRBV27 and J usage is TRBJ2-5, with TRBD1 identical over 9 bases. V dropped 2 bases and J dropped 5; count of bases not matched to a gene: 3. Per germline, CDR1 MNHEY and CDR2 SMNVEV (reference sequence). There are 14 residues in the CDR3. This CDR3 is CASSLDRGWETQYF. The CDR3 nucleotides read TGTGCCAGCAGTTTAGACAGGGGGTGGGAGACCCAGTACTTC.

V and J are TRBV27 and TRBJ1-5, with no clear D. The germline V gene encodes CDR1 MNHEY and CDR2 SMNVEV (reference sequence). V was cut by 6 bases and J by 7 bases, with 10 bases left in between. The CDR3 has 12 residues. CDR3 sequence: CASSGVGQPQHF. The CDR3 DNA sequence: TGTGCCAGCAGCGGAGTCGGGCAGCCCCAGCATTTT.

The CDR3 region has the DNA TGTGCCAGCATCCGACAGGGGGCTCCAGACGACTATGGCTACACCTTC. Protein sequence: CASIRQGAPDDYGYTF. The chain combines TRBV7-2 with TRBJ1-2; 10 positions match TRBD1. The CDR3 is 16 amino acids. The V gene end was trimmed by 7 bases and the J gene end by 3 bases; junction bases not matched to a gene: 11. CDR1 is SGHTA and CDR2 is FQGNSA in the germline V gene.

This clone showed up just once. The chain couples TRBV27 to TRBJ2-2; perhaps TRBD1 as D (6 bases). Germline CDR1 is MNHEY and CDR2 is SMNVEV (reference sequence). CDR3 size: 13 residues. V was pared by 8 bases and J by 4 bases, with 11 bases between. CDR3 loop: CASGRQATGELFF. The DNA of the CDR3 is TGTGCCAGCGGGAGACAGGCCACCGGGGAGCTGTTTTTT.

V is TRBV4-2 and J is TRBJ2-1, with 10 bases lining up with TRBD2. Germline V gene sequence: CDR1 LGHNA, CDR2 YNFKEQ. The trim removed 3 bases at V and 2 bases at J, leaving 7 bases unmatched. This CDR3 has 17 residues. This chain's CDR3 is CASSHGGLAETYNEQFF. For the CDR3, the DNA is TGTGCCAGCAGCCATGGTGGACTAGCGGAAACCTACAATGAGCAGTTCTTC.

The CDR3 nucleotides read TGTGCCAGCTCACCTGGGGGGGTCGAGACCCAGTACTTC. Amino acid sequence: CASSPGGVETQYF. The chain recombines TRBV18 with TRBJ2-5, with TRBD2 matching over 7 bases. V lost 3 bases, J lost 5 bases, and 3 bases stayed unmatched. CDR3 length equals 13 residues. CDR1 and CDR2 (germline): KGHSH, LQKENI.

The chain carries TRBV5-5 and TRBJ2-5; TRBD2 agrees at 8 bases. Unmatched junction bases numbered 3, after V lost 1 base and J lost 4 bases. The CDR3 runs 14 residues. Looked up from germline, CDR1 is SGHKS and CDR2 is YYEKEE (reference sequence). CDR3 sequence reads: CASSLQAGGETQYF. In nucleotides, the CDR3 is TGTGCCAGCAGCTTGCAGGCGGGGGGAGAGACCCAGTACTTC.

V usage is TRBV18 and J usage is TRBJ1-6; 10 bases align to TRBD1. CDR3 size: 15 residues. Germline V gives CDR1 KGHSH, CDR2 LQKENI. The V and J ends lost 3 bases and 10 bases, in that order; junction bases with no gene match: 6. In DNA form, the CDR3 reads TGTGCCAGCTCACCCGGACAGGGGGTGGGATCACCCCTCCACTTT. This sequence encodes CASSPGQGVGSPLHF.